This T cell receptor (beta chain) was documented in a study of glioma-infiltrating T cells after dendritic cell vaccination (TCRdb year 2016). Turning to the overall study: The cohort included some 15 glioblastoma patients drawn from Phase I and II dendritic cell vaccination trials, of whom 9 were newly diagnosed and 6 had recurrent disease. Autologous tumor lysate-pulsed dendritic cell vaccination was administered to the patients between about 2003 and 2012. The vaccine was prepared from monocyte-derived dendritic cells that were cultured for around 7 days with IL-4 and GM-CSF and then pulsed overnight with autologous tumor lysate. Each patient got three intradermal injections of the dendritic cell vaccine, spaced at biweekly intervals, in the arm below the axilla. Deep sequencing of TCR beta CDR3 regions was used to quantify tumor-infiltrating lymphocyte content and compare tumor and blood repertoires in dendritic cell-vaccinated glioblastoma patients. TCR sequencing metrics, including TIL content and tumor-blood repertoire overlap, were correlated with survival after dendritic cell vaccination. What the study reported, not specific to this receptor: After dendritic cell vaccination, a higher estimated pretreatment TIL content predicted longer time to progression and overall survival. The cohort was small and heterogeneous, few patients had complete blood and tumor sets, and even fewer had initial-recurrent tumor pairs. TCR clonality showed no direct relationship with survival, which suggests that a diverse polyclonal response may matter. The three-group TCR overlap response model was characterized as speculative, and prospective validation of the model was stated to be required.

To be selected, patients needed enough residual fresh-frozen tumor tissue and more than two years of available survival data. An isocitrate dehydrogenase mutation was not carried by any of the glioblastoma patients, although molecular status was otherwise variable. PBMC collection took place before vaccination, two weeks after the third vaccination, and at tumor progression if progression occurred. The Qiagen DNeasy Blood extraction Kit was used to extract genomic DNA. This clone was found once. Its antigen target is currently unknown. Base qualities were left out, and no much larger clone turns up one base away. CDR1 SGHRS and CDR2 YFSETQ are derived from the germline V gene. Deletion took 2 bases off V and 0 bases off J, with a span of 14 bases between the germline ends. From the cysteine up to the phenylalanine, the CDR3 has a length of 17 residues. Kept here is only the CDR3 DNA, which spans 51 bases and is read in frame from base 1.

The immunoSEQ assay amplified TCRB CDR3 regions from 2 micrograms of genomic DNA, or from all available DNA when less than that amount was available. Multiplex PCR used 60 forward primers for TCR V beta segments and 13 reverse primers for J beta segments. To estimate reads per starting template, synthetic control templates were spiked into each sample at limiting dilution. Sequencing produced 87 bp reads on the Illumina HiSeq System. On the authors' methods: To remove PCR and sequencing errors, closely related sequences were merged with a nearest neighbor algorithm. TCR overlap was defined as the percentage of unique tumor TCR beta sequences that were also found in the peripheral blood of the same patient. Here the immuneACCESS table is served through TCRdb, limited to in-frame sequences with V and J called. Missing clones are a known gap in these copies; in checked studies unresolved V genes cover under half, and the rest lacks a known reason. That table supplies the V and J calls and clone size; D and trimming were determined from the DNA. The sample records roughly 82,000 clones, roughly 90% of which are singletons. The top ten hold more than 3% of the sample.

The sequencing used blood, collected before dendritic cell vaccination. The chain is made from TRBV5-1 and TRBJ1-4; TRBD1 is a possible D gene, resting on 5 matching bases. This TCR derives from a human donor with glioblastoma. This receptor has the CDR3 CASSFTKTGATNEKLFF. The nucleotide sequence is TGCGCCAGCAGCTTTACTAAAACAGGAGCAACTAATGAAAAACTGTTTTTT.